The entry below describes one T cell receptor (beta chain). The sample is drawn from a study of technical replicates of blood from a handful of donors. The data were produced by immunoSEQ multiplex PCR, yet TCRdb's version contains in-frame clones alone and is incomplete. The sample lists 90,000 to 100,000 clones; almost 97% were seen once. Germline lookup yields CDR1 MNHEY and CDR2 SMNVEV (reference sequence). The CDR3 loop spans 15 amino acids. The trim removed 5 bases at V and 4 bases at J, leaving 5 bases unmatched. This clonotype was obtained from a human donor in good health. V is TRBV27 and J is TRBJ2-3, with TRBD2 matching 11 bases. The source material was T cells isolated from PBMCs. CDR3 residues: CASSRTSGSPDTQYF. For the CDR3, the DNA is TGTGCCAGCAGTCGCACTAGCGGGAGCCCAGATACGCAGTATTTT.